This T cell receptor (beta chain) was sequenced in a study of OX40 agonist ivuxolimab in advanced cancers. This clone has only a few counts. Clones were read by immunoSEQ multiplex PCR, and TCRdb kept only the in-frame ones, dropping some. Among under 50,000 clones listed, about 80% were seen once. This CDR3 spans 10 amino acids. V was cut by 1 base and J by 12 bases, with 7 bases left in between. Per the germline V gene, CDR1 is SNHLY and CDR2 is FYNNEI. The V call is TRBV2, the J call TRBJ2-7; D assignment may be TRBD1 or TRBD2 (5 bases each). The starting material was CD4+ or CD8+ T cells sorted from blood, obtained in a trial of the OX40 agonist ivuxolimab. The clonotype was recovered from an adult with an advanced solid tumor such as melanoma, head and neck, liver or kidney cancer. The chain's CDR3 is CASSEGGMYF. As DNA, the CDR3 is TGTGCCAGCAGTGAAGGGGGGATGTACTTC.